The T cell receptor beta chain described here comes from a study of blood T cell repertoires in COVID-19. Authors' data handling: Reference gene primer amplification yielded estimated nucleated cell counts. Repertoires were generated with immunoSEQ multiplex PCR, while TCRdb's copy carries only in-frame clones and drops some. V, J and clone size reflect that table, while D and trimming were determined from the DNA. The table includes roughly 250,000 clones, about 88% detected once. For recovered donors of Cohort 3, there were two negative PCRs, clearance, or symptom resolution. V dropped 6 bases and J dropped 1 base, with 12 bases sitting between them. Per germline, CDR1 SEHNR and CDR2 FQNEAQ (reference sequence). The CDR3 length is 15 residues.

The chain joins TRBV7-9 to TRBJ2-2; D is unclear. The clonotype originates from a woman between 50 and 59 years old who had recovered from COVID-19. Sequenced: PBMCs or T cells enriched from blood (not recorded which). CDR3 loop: CASRPPARNTGELFF. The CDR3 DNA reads TGTGCCAGCAGACCCCCCGCCAGGAACACCGGGGAGCTGTTTTTT.